One and the same sample provided the 28 T cell receptor beta chains below, sequenced in a study of Graves' ophthalmopathy and Graves' hyperthyroidism. RNA transcripts were the template, and TCR beta CDR3 regions were amplified from them. First-round RT-PCR relied on HTBI primers, and a second-round multiplex PCR came next. TCRdb ran MiXCR on the multiplex PCR reads and lists one entry per CDR3 protein. Altogether roughly 220,000 distinct CDR3 sequences are present, 45% to 55% being singletons, with the ten largest covering around half. Material for sequencing was peripheral blood. The receptors stem from an adult man with Graves' ophthalmopathy.

This clonotype was found a few times. The chain is built from TRBV20-1 and TRBJ1-5; TRBD1 agrees at 9 bases. With 5 bases clipped from V and 2 bases from J, the junction kept 7 bases outside the gene matches. The CDR3 is 15 residues long. Germline CDR1 reads DFQATT; CDR2 reads SNEGSKA (reference sequence). The CDR3 DNA follows: TGCAGTGCTGTACAGGGGGCAGGGGGCAATCAGCCCCAGCATTTT. Its translation: CSAVQGAGGNQPQHF.

This clonotype has just a few counts. The chain links TRBV4-1 to TRBJ1-6; 7 bases map to TRBD1. This CDR3 comprises 16 residues. V trimming: 2 bases; J trimming: 4 bases; junction bases outside the gene matches: 5. CDR1 and CDR2 from the germline V gene are MGHRA and YSYEKL. The CDR3, as DNA: TGCGCCAGCAGCCAATCGCCGGGACAGTATAATTCACCCCTCCACTTT. Its translation: CASSQSPGQYNSPLHF.

The rearrangement joins TRBV10-1 to TRBJ2-5; D uncertain. Looked up from germline, CDR1 is WNHNN and CDR2 is SYGVQD (reference sequence). Trimming shortened V by 5 bases and J by 1 base, and 8 bases separated the two germline ends. This CDR3 contains 13 residues. In DNA, the CDR3 is TGCGCCAGCAGTCAACAAATCCAAGAGACCCAGTACTTC. Translated, it gives CASSQQIQETQYF.

V usage is TRBV24-1 and J usage is TRBJ2-6; D uncertain. V lost 3 bases and J lost 0, with 5 bases in between. The germline CDR1 and CDR2 sequences are KGHDR and SFDVKD. The CDR3 consists of 15 residues. The chain's CDR3 is CATSDAVSGANVLTF. The CDR3 DNA is TGTGCCACCAGTGATGCAGTCTCTGGGGCCAACGTCCTGACTTTC.

The J gene is TRBJ2-7, the V gene TRBV20-1; TRBD1 aligns across 7 bases. Germline V CDR1 and CDR2: DFQATT, SNEGSKA (reference sequence). The CDR3 loop spans 15 amino acids. After removal of 3 bases from V and 3 bases from J, the junction contained 11 bases not matched to a gene. CDR3 sequence (DNA): TGCAGTGCTAGTGTTCCACGGGGACAGAGCTACGAGCAGTACTTC. It codes for CSASVPRGQSYEQYF.

This clonotype turned up a few times. The chain combines TRBV20-1 with TRBJ2-7; 7 nucleotides agree with TRBD1. J lost 3 bases, V lost 3 bases, and 5 bases had no gene match. Germline V lookup: CDR1 DFQATT, CDR2 SNEGSKA (reference sequence). There are 13 residues in the CDR3. CDR3 DNA: TGCAGTGCTAGGGGGACAGTTGACTACGAGCAGTACTTC. Translation: CSARGTVDYEQYF.

This clonotype was seen a handful of times. The rearrangement uses TRBV2 and TRBJ1-1; D gene ambiguous. V lost 3 bases and J lost 10, with 12 bases in between. CDR1 and CDR2 from the germline V gene are SNHLY and FYNNEI. The CDR3 length is 12 residues. The CDR3 protein is CASSERGLVAFF. CDR3 DNA: TGTGCCAGCAGTGAGCGGGGATTAGTAGCTTTCTTT. The variable domain in full, with the rest retrieved from reference TRBV2 and TRBJ1-1, is EPEVTQTPSHQVTQMGQEVILRCVPISNHLYFYWYRQILGQKVEFLVSFYNNEISEKSEIFDDQFSVERPDGSNFTLKIRSTKLEDSAMYFCASSERGLVAFFGQGTRLTVV.

Note on this clonotype: A much larger clonotype is one base distant, so this may be a read error. This rearrangement joins TRBV4-1 to TRBJ2-7, with TRBD2 identical over 13 bases. CDR1 and CDR2 (germline): MGHRA, YSYEKL. The CDR3 consists of 15 residues. The CDR3 DNA reads TGTGCCAGCAGCTCGACTAGCGGGAGGAGGACCGAGCAGTACTTC. It yields the protein CASSSTSGRRTEQYF.

The chain links TRBV20-1 to TRBJ1-3; TRBD1 matches at 7 bases. Looked up from germline, CDR1 is DFQATT and CDR2 is SNEGSKA (reference sequence). This CDR3 region has 14 residues. V was pared by 4 bases and J by 0 bases, with 3 bases of the junction left unmatched. The DNA for the CDR3 is TGCAGTGCTATGGGACAGAACTCTGGAAACACCATATATTTT. This gives the protein CSAMGQNSGNTIYF.

This clonotype was observed at least ten times. The V and J genes are TRBV12-3 or TRBV12-4 and TRBJ1-2; TRBD1 is a possible D gene (6 bases). This CDR3 region has 13 residues. The germline V and J ends were trimmed by 4 bases and 4 bases, with 10 bases remaining between them. The CDR3 here is CASSSRGSYGYTF. The CDR3 bases are TGTGCCAGCAGTTCCAGGGGTTCCTATGGCTACACCTTC.

The V and J genes are TRBV2 and TRBJ1-1, with D uncertain. The germline V gene has CDR1 SNHLY and CDR2 FYNNEI. The CDR3 spans 14 residues. Trimming left V 8 bases short and J 1 base short, with 14 bases between. CDR3 nucleotides: TGTGCCAGCTACCCCGACCGGCCGAACACTGAAGCTTTCTTT. This codes for CASYPDRPNTEAFF.

The chain recombines TRBV24-1 with TRBJ1-2; D might be TRBD1 (6 bases). V was trimmed by 4 bases and J by 10 bases, leaving 18 bases between them. CDR3 length: 14 residues. The germline gives CDR1 KGHDR, CDR2 SFDVKD. Here the CDR3 reads CATSDPNSGGAYTF. CDR3 sequence (DNA): TGTGCCACCAGTGACCCGAACAGCGGGGGGGCCTACACCTTC.

This chain connects TRBV7-8 to TRBJ2-2; no definite D call. This CDR3 spans 15 amino acids. The germline CDR1 and CDR2 sequences are SGHVS and FQNEAQ. V dropped 1 base and J dropped 4 bases, with 10 bases sitting between them. The CDR3 loop is CASSLVLRGTGELFF. Here the CDR3 DNA reads TGTGCCAGCAGCTTAGTATTGCGTGGCACCGGGGAGCTGTTTTTT.

The genes are TRBV5-8 and TRBJ2-7, with D uncertain. V lost 2 bases and J 5 bases, leaving 11 bases between the germline ends. The CDR3 extends over 13 amino acids. Germline assignment: CDR1 SGHTS and CDR2 YDEGEE. DNA for the CDR3: TGTGCCAGCAGCTTTGACCTCGGAAACGAGCAGTACTTC. It yields the protein CASSFDLGNEQYF.

This clonotype was counted a single time. Relative to the germline gene, one junction end is altered; a read error may explain this. The chain links TRBV20-1 to TRBJ2-7; 8 nucleotides line up with TRBD2. There are 15 residues in the CDR3. From germline, CDR1 is DFQATT and CDR2 SNEGSKA (reference sequence). This CDR3 is CSARSPRTSSCEQYF. DNA for the CDR3: TGCAGTGCTAGATCTCCTCGGACTAGCTCCTGCGAGCAGTACTTC.

This clonotype was counted a few times. The chain has TRBV20-1 and TRBJ1-2, with 10 bases lining up with TRBD1. CDR1 and CDR2 (germline): DFQATT, SNEGSKA (reference sequence). After removal of 3 bases from V and 8 bases from J, the junction contained 6 bases not matched to a gene. This CDR3 is built from 13 residues. CDR3 sequence: CSASAGTGAGYTF. In DNA form, the CDR3 reads TGCAGTGCTAGCGCCGGGACAGGGGCCGGCTACACCTTC.

This clonotype was seen more than once but under ten times. The chain employs TRBV19 and TRBJ1-1; D uncertain. With 3 bases removed from V and 2 bases from J, the gap between germline ends came to 10 bases. The CDR3 runs 14 residues. CDR1 and CDR2 (germline): LNHDA, SQIVND (reference sequence). Written as DNA, the CDR3 is TGTGCCAGTAGTATGTTCGGAACTAACACTGAAGCTTTCTTT. This gives the protein CASSMFGTNTEAFF.

This clonotype came up many times. The CDR3 spells CASSRQPNSPLHF. DNA of the CDR3: TGTGCCAGCAGCAGACAGCCTAATTCACCCCTCCACTTT. The rearrangement joins TRBV7-9 to TRBJ1-6; TRBD1 is a possible D gene (5 bases). CDR3 length: 13 residues. The V gene lost 5 bases and the J gene lost 6 bases, with 8 bases spanning the gap. Germline assignment: CDR1 SEHNR and CDR2 FQNEAQ (reference sequence).

The chain joins TRBV2 to TRBJ2-7; 7 nucleotides agree with TRBD2. The CDR3 covers 15 residues. V lost 4 bases to trimming and J lost 1 base; unmatched junction nucleotides: 7. The germline CDR1 and CDR2 sequences are SNHLY and FYNNEI. CDR3 loop: CASSAEAGSSYEQYF. The CDR3 nucleotides are TGTGCCAGCAGTGCAGAAGCGGGAAGTTCCTACGAGCAGTACTTC.

This clonotype appeared many times. The gene calls are TRBV7-2 and TRBJ1-2; TRBD1 is a possible D gene (6 bases). The germline V and J ends were trimmed by 6 bases and 8 bases, with 16 bases remaining between them. This CDR3 spans 13 amino acids. Germline assignment: CDR1 SGHTA and CDR2 FQGNSA. CDR3 nucleotides: TGTGCCAGCAGTCCTGACAGGAAAAAGGGCTACACCTTC. It encodes CASSPDRKKGYTF.

This clonotype was seen a handful of times. The chain links TRBV24-1 to TRBJ2-6; maybe TRBD1 (5 bases). The V gene lost 1 base and the J gene lost 2 bases, with 8 bases spanning the gap. Germline loops: CDR1 KGHDR, CDR2 SFDVKD. This CDR3 region has 16 residues. CDR3 sequence reads: CATSDFQDTGANVLTF. The CDR3 bases are TGTGCCACCAGTGATTTTCAGGACACTGGGGCCAACGTCCTGACTTTC.

This clonotype was counted ten times or more. This chain uses TRBV29-1 with TRBJ2-7; 9 bases line up with TRBD1. The J segment lost 3 bases and the V segment lost 7 bases, leaving 4 bases of the junction unmatched. Germline CDR1 SQVTM, CDR2 ANQGSEA. This CDR3 has 12 residues. CDR3 DNA sequence: TGCAGCGGAGGGACAGGGAGCTACGAGCAGTACTTC. Encoded protein: CSGGTGSYEQYF.

This clonotype was seen once. A much bigger clone sits one base away, suggesting this may be a read error. The chain recombines TRBV9 with TRBJ1-5; 12 bases match TRBD1. Trimming took 4 bases from V and 6 from J; bases not matched to a gene: 5. From germline, CDR1 is SGDLS and CDR2 YYNGEE. The CDR3 is 15 amino acids. CDR3 nucleotides: TGTGCCAGCAGCCTGGGACAGGGGGCTGGTCAGCCCCAGCATTTT. Its translation: CASSLGQGAGQPQHF. The whole variable domain, remainder taken from reference TRBV9 and TRBJ1-5, is DSGVTQTPKHLITATGQRVTLRCSPRSGDLSVYWYQQSLDQGLQFLIQYYNGEERAKGNILERFSAQQFPDLHSELNLSSLELGDSALYFCASSLGQGAGQPQHFGDGTRLSIL.

The chain combines TRBV6-6 with TRBJ1-1; the D gene is possibly TRBD1 (5 bases). V was cut by 6 bases and J by 8 bases, with 10 bases left in between. From germline, CDR1 is MNHNY and CDR2 SVGAGI (reference sequence). The CDR3 has 11 amino acids. Written as DNA, the CDR3 is TGTGCCAGCAGCCCAGGGTTGGAAGCTTTCTTT. Its protein is CASSPGLEAFF.

This clonotype showed up just a few times. V gene TRBV7-6 combines with J gene TRBJ1-1, with 8 nucleotides matching TRBD1. This CDR3 is 16 amino acids long. After removal of 0 bases from V and 2 bases from J, the junction contained 5 bases not matched to a gene. Germline values: CDR1 SGHVS, CDR2 FNYEAQ. The CDR3 bases are TGTGCCAGCAGCTTAGCCGTGACAGGGGCCAACACTGAAGCTTTCTTT. This sequence encodes CASSLAVTGANTEAFF.

This clonotype was detected only once. A read error is possible here, since a much larger clone lies one base away. V and J are TRBV10-3 and TRBJ2-7; unclear D gene. Between the trimmed V and J ends, which lost 10 bases and 2 bases, there was a span of 12 bases. This CDR3 has 12 amino acids. Per the germline V gene, CDR1 is ENHRY and CDR2 is SYGVKD. The CDR3 is CASSSDPYEQYF. The CDR3 DNA is TGTGCCAGCAGCTCGGACCCCTACGAGCAGTACTTC.

The table lists this clonotype with many counts. J is TRBJ1-3 and V is TRBV2; TRBD1 aligns across 7 bases. V lost 1 base to trimming and J lost 6 bases; unmatched junction nucleotides: 6. CDR1 SNHLY and CDR2 FYNNEI come from the germline V gene. CDR3 size: 15 residues. The CDR3 DNA reads TGTGCCAGCAGTGAAGAGGGGGCGCGGGTAAACACCATATATTTT. It translates to CASSEEGARVNTIYF.

V usage is TRBV13 and J usage is TRBJ2-2; a weak D match, TRBD1 (6 bases). Trimming stripped 7 bases from V and 1 base from J, with 10 bases between. The CDR3 totals 14 residues. The germline V gene has CDR1 PRHDT and CDR2 FYEKMQ (reference sequence). The CDR3 bases are TGTGCCAGCACCGGACAGATGAACACCGGGGAGCTGTTTTTT. It encodes CASTGQMNTGELFF.